This T cell receptor (beta chain) was retrieved from a study of CD8 T cells in ankylosing spondylitis. In germline, CDR1 is SGHTA, CDR2 FQGNSA. The CDR3 is 16 amino acids. Losses at the gene ends were 5 bases for V and 2 bases for J; bases not matched to a gene: 7. TCRdb re-called the 5' RACE reads with MiXCR, one entry per CDR3 protein. Counted here are fewer than 750,000 distinct CDR3 sequences, roughly 20% occurring once; the ten biggest clones make up approximately 18%. This clonotype was counted between two and nine times. Its matching antigen is unknown. Study-level findings and limits: Within ankylosing spondylitis blood, a TCR beta motif made up of several highly homologous variants appeared to be characteristic.

The specimen was blood, either unsorted or a sorted T cell fraction (not recorded which). The sequence was obtained from a male donor with ankylosing spondylitis. The chain links TRBV7-2 to TRBJ2-5, with 11 bases matching TRBD2. The CDR3 loop is CASSQGSGRVQETQYF. Here the CDR3 DNA reads TGTGCCAGCAGCCAAGGTAGCGGGAGGGTTCAAGAGACCCAGTACTTC.